A selection of T cell receptor beta chains follows, all from one sample in a study of cytomegalovirus exposure and HLA in healthy donors. Repertoires were generated with immunoSEQ multiplex PCR, while TCRdb's copy carries only in-frame clones and drops some. There are more than 60,000 clones in the sample; around 70% occur only once, and about 9.1% lies in the top ten. The material sequenced was PBMCs. The source of these receptors is a man aged 35 to 55 in good health and CMV-seropositive. Both conserved end residues are part of each CDR3. D genes are given only for firm matches. Clone size appears in some rows only: once, few, many, or a class for an expanded clone.

cdr3_aa cdr3_nt j_call v_call d_call clone_size
CASSPGTEAFF TGTGCCAGCAGTCCGGGTACTGAAGCTTTCTTT TRBJ1-1 TRBV6-6 NA few
CASNYGGGELDTQYF TGTGCCAGCAATTATGGAGGGGGGGAACTGGATACGCAGTATTTT TRBJ2-3 TRBV6-5 NA NA
CASSSVGGGQPQHF TGTGCCAGCAGCAGCGTCGGGGGGGGTCAGCCCCAGCATTTT TRBJ1-5 TRBV7-2 NA NA
CAWSESQGPQHF TGTGCCTGGAGTGAATCACAGGGCCCCCAGCATTTT TRBJ1-5 TRBV30 NA NA
CASSHENGRGFYNEQFF TGCGCCAGCAGCCACGAGAACGGGAGGGGTTTCTACAATGAGCAGTTCTTC TRBJ2-1 TRBV4-1 TRBD2 NA
CASSSEWSGNTIYF TGTGCCAGCAGCTCGGAGTGGTCTGGAAACACCATATATTTT TRBJ1-3 TRBV5-4 NA NA
CASRNPERVNGYTF TGTGCCAGCAGAAACCCCGAACGGGTAAATGGCTACACCTTC TRBJ1-2 TRBV28 NA NA
CASSAGLAGGGYTQYF TGTGCCAGCAGCGCGGGACTAGCGGGGGGGGGCTATACGCAGTATTTT TRBJ2-3 TRBV9 TRBD2 NA
CASSLGRAHEQPQHF TGTGCCAGCAGCTTAGGCAGGGCCCATGAACAGCCCCAGCATTTT TRBJ1-5 TRBV7-2 NA NA
CASSPGHRNF TGTGCCAGCAGCCCGGGACATCGCAACTTC TRBJ2-7 TRBV7-6 NA NA